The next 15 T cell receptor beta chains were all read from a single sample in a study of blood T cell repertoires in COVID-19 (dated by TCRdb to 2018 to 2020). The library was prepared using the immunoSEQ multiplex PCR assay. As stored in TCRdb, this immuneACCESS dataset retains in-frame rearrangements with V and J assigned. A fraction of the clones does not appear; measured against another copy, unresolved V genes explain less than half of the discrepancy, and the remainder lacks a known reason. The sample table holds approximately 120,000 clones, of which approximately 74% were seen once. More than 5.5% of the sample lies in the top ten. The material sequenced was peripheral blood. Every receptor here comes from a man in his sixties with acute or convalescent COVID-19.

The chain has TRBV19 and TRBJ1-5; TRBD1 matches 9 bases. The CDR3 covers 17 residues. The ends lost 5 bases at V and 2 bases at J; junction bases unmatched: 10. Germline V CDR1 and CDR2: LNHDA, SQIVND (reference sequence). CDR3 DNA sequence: TGTGCCAGTAGTCCCCGACAGGGGGTAGCTGGCAATCAGCCCCAGCATTTT. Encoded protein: CASSPRQGVAGNQPQHF.

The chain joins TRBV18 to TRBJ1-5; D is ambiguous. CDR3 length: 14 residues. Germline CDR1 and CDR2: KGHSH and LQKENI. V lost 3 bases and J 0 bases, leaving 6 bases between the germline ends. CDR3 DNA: TGTGCCAGCTCACCGGTGAGTAGCAATCAGCCCCAGCATTTT. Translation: CASSPVSSNQPQHF.

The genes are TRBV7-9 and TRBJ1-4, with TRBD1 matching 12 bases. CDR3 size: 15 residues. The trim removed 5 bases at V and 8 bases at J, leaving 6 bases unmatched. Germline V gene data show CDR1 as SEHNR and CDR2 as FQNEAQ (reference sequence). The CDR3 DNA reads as TGTGCCAGCAGCCCCGGGACAGGGGGCGCGGAAAAACTGTTTTTT. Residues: CASSPGTGGAEKLFF.

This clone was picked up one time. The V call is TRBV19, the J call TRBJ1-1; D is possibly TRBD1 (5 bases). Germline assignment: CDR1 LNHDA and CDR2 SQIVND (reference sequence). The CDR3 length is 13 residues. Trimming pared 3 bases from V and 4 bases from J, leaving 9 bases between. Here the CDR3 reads CASSIPGRTEAFF. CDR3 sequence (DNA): TGTGCCAGTAGTATCCCAGGGCGCACTGAAGCTTTCTTT.

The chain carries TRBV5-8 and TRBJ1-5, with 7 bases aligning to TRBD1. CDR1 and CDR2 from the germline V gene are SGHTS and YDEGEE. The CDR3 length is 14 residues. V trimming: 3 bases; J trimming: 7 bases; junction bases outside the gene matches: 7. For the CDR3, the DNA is TGTGCCAGCAGCTCGACAGGGTGGAGACAGCCCCAGCATTTT. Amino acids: CASSSTGWRQPQHF.

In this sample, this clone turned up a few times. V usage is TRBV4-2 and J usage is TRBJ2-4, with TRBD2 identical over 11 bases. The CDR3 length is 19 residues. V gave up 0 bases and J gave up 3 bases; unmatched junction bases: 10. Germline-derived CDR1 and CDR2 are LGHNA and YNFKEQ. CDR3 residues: CASSQDIAGGPRVKNIQYF. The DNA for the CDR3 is TGTGCCAGCAGCCAAGATATAGCGGGAGGGCCGCGAGTCAAAAACATTCAGTACTTC.

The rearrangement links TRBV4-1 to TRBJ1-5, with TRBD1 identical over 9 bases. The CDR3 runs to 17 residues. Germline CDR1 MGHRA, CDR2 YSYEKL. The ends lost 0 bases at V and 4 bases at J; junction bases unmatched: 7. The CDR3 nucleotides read TGCGCCAGCAGCCAAGATCACGGGACAGGGATTAATCAGCCCCAGCATTTT. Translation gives CASSQDHGTGINQPQHF.

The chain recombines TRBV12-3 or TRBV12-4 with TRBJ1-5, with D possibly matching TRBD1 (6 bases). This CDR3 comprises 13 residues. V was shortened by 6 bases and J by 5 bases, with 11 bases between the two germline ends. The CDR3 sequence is CASSYRVHQPQHF. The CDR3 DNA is TGTGCCAGCAGCTACAGGGTTCATCAGCCCCAGCATTTT.

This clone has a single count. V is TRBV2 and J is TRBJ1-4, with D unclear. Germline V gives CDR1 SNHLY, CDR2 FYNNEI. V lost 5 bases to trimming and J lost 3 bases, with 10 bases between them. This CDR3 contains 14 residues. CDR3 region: CASSYRAANEKLFF. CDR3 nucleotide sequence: TGTGCCAGCAGTTACAGAGCGGCTAATGAAAAACTGTTTTTT.

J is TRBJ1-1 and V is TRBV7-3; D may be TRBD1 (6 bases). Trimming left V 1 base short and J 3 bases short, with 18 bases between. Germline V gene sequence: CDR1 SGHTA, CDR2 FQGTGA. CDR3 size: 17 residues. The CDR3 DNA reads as TGTGCCAGCAGCTTAAATTCAATCGTGGGGGGGCACACTGAAGCTTTCTTT. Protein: CASSLNSIVGGHTEAFF.

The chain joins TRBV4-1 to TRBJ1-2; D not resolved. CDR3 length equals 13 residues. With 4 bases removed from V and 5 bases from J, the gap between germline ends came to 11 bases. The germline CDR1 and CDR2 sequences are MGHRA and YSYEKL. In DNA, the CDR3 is TGCGCCAGCAGCCGAAGCTTAGAGTATGGCTACACCTTC. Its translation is CASSRSLEYGYTF.

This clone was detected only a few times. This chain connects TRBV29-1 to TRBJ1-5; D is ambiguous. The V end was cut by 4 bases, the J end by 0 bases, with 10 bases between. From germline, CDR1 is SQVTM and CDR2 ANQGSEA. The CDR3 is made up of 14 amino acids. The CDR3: CSVVAGSSNQPQHF. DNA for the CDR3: TGCAGCGTTGTCGCGGGGAGTAGCAATCAGCCCCAGCATTTT.

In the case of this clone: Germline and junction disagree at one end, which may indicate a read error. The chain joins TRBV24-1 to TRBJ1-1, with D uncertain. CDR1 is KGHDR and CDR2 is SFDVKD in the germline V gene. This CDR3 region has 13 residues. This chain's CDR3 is CVTSVGGHTEAFF. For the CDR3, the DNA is TGTGTCACCAGTGTAGGAGGGCACACTGAAGCTTTCTTT.

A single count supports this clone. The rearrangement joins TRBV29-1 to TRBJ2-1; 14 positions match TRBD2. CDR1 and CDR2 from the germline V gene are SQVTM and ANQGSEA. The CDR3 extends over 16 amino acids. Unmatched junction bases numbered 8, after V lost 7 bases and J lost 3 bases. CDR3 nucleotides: TGCAGCGCTGCGGGACTAGCGGGAGTTATCTACAATGAGCAGTTCTTC. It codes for CSAAGLAGVIYNEQFF.

CDR3 nucleotide sequence: TGTGCCAGCAGCTTCCGAGGGACAGGGGCCTACGAGCAGTACTTC. Translated: CASSFRGTGAYEQYF. The chain has TRBV11-1 and TRBJ2-7, with TRBD1 identical over 10 bases. The CDR3 runs 15 residues. Trimming at V came to 3 bases and at J to 2 bases, leaving 4 bases not matched to a gene. The V gene's germline CDR1 is SGHAT and CDR2 FQDESV (reference sequence).